A selection of T cell receptor beta chains follows, all from one sample in a study of control samples from healthy donors and cancer patients. Method: immunoSEQ multiplex PCR; TCRdb's copy keeps in-frame clones and lacks some. The sample has some 120,000 clones, around 90% seen once. Sequencing input: blood. These receptors all come from a man aged 18 to 29 in good health. Both conserved end residues are part of each CDR3. D genes are given only for firm matches. Clone size is shown for a subset of rows, as once, few, many or a class of expanded clone.

J: TRBJ1-1; size: .; D: TRBD1; V: TRBV14; DNA: TGTGCCAGCAGCCCCTATGGGAGGGGGACAGGAGCTTTCTTT; CDR3: CASSPYGRGTGAFF
J: TRBJ2-4; size: .; D: .; V: TRBV25-1; DNA: TGTGCCAGCAGTGAATCTCGCGCGGCCAAAAACATTCAGTACTTC; CDR3: CASSESRAAKNIQYF
J: TRBJ2-7; size: .; D: .; V: TRBV6-5; DNA: TGTGCCAGCAGTCCTGCCGGTGTATCCTACGAGCAGTACTTC; CDR3: CASSPAGVSYEQYF
J: TRBJ1-1; size: once; D: .; V: TRBV29-1; DNA: TGCAGCGCCGACGGGGGATCGGAAGCTTTCTTT; CDR3: CSADGGSEAFF
J: TRBJ1-3; size: few; D: .; V: TRBV28; DNA: TGTGCCAGCAGTTTTTTACAAGGAGTAAACACCATATATTTT; CDR3: CASSFLQGVNTIYF
J: TRBJ1-2; size: once; D: .; V: TRBV27; DNA: TGTGCCAGCAGTTTAATCGTCGGACCTTTATATGGCTACACCTTC; CDR3: CASSLIVGPLYGYTF
J: TRBJ1-4; size: .; D: .; V: TRBV28; DNA: TGTGCCAGCAGTTTAGGGGGGACGGGGCGAGGAAAACTGTTTTTT; CDR3: CASSLGGTGRGKLFF
J: TRBJ1-3; size: .; D: .; V: TRBV7-9; DNA: TGTGCCAGCAGCTTAGGTGACAGTACTACCCGGAGCTCTGGAAACACCATATATTTT; CDR3: CASSLGDSTTRSSGNTIYF
J: TRBJ1-4; size: .; D: .; V: TRBV20-1; DNA: TGCAGTGCTAGGTCTGATGAAAAACTGTTTTTT; CDR3: CSARSDEKLFF
J: TRBJ1-2; size: .; D: .; V: TRBV6-1; DNA: TGTGCCAGCAGTGAGGAACCGGGACGATTCTTC; CDR3: CASSEEPGRFF
J: TRBJ1-2; size: few; D: .; V: TRBV5-4; DNA: TGTGCCAGCAGCTTGGACGGCTTTACTAACTATGGCTACACCTTC; CDR3: CASSLDGFTNYGYTF
J: TRBJ1-1; size: .; D: TRBD1; V: TRBV11-2; DNA: TGTGCCAGCAGCTTTTACAGGGGTCCCACTGAAGCTTTCTTT; CDR3: CASSFYRGPTEAFF
J: TRBJ1-5; size: once; D: .; V: TRBV6-5; DNA: TGTGCCAGCAGTTCAGGGGCCCCAAACGGGCCCCAGCATTTT; CDR3: CASSSGAPNGPQHF
J: TRBJ2-2; size: .; D: TRBD1; V: TRBV19; DNA: TGTGCCAGTAGTGCCGCAAGGGACAGTCACACCGGGGAGCTGTTTTTT; CDR3: CASSAARDSHTGELFF
J: TRBJ1-2; size: .; D: .; V: TRBV11-2; DNA: TGTGCCAGCAGCTCGATGAGACGGGGACCGCTTCTTTCGGTCTATGGCTACACCTTC; CDR3: CASSSMRRGPLLSVYGYTF
J: TRBJ2-6; size: .; D: .; V: TRBV3-1/TRBV3-2; DNA: TGTGCCAGCAGCCAAGGCGTGGCAGACCAGGGGGCCAACGTCCTGACTTTC; CDR3: CASSQGVADQGANVLTF
J: TRBJ2-1; size: .; D: .; V: TRBV7-2; DNA: TGTGCCAGCAGCTTAGGGGCCTACGAAATCCAGTTCTTC; CDR3: CASSLGAYEIQFF
J: TRBJ1-2; size: .; D: TRBD1; V: TRBV5-4; DNA: TGTGCCAGCAGCCCAGGGGGCGAACACTATGGCTACACCTTC; CDR3: CASSPGGEHYGYTF
J: TRBJ1-4; size: .; D: .; V: TRBV5-1; DNA: TGCGCCAGCAGCGCGGGACGGACAGCAACTAATGAAAAACTGTTTTTT; CDR3: CASSAGRTATNEKLFF
J: TRBJ1-1; size: .; D: .; V: TRBV7-9; DNA: TGTGCCAGCAGCTTAGATGATGGTGAAGCTTTCTTT; CDR3: CASSLDDGEAFF
J: TRBJ2-1; size: .; D: TRBD2; V: TRBV5-1; DNA: TGCGCCAGCAGCCCGACACTAGCGGGGGAAAACAATGAGCAGTTCTTC; CDR3: CASSPTLAGENNEQFF
J: TRBJ1-1; size: .; D: .; V: TRBV28; DNA: TGTGCCAGCATCCGGCAAGGGGCTACGTGGGAAGCTTTCTTT; CDR3: CASIRQGATWEAFF
J: TRBJ1-2; size: .; D: .; V: TRBV19; DNA: TGTGCCAGTAGTAAGGTCTCAGGGATCGAAGGCTACACCTTC; CDR3: CASSKVSGIEGYTF
J: TRBJ1-1; size: .; D: .; V: TRBV12-3/TRBV12-4; DNA: TGTGCCAGCAGTGATTACGGGTATGACGCTTTCTTT; CDR3: CASSDYGYDAFF
J: TRBJ2-1; size: .; D: .; V: TRBV12-3/TRBV12-4; DNA: TGTGCCAGCAGAACTAGGGAGCAGTTCTTC; CDR3: CASRTREQFF
J: TRBJ1-5; size: .; D: .; V: TRBV28; DNA: TGTGCCAGCAGTTTAAGGGGGGACAGCAATCAGCCCCAGCATTTT; CDR3: CASSLRGDSNQPQHF
J: TRBJ2-5; size: .; D: .; V: TRBV4-1; DNA: TGCGCCAGCAGCCAAGAGTCTCCTAGCGTGCAAGAGACCCAGTACTTC; CDR3: CASSQESPSVQETQYF
J: TRBJ2-1; size: .; D: .; V: TRBV12-3/TRBV12-4; DNA: TGTGCCAGCAGTCCTGCTAGGGTGGGTGAGCAGTTCTTC; CDR3: CASSPARVGEQFF
J: TRBJ1-5; size: .; D: TRBD1; V: TRBV28; DNA: TGTGCCAGCAGTTTGGCAGGGGGGTTCAGCAATCAGCCCCAGCATTTT; CDR3: CASSLAGGFSNQPQHF
J: TRBJ1-1; size: .; D: .; V: TRBV28; DNA: TGTGCCAGCAGTTCTGTGAACACTGAAGCTTTCTTT; CDR3: CASSSVNTEAFF
J: TRBJ1-1; size: .; D: .; V: TRBV2; DNA: TGTGCCAGCACCGAAGGAGAAGGCACTGAAGCTTTCTTT; CDR3: CASTEGEGTEAFF
J: TRBJ1-2; size: once; D: .; V: TRBV6-1; DNA: TGTGCCAGCAGTGAAATAGGATCGGGCAACTATGGCTACACCTTC; CDR3: CASSEIGSGNYGYTF
J: TRBJ1-5; size: .; D: .; V: TRBV7-9; DNA: TGTGCCAGCAGCTTGGACGACATCTTAAACGCCCAGCATTTT; CDR3: CASSLDDILNAQHF
J: TRBJ2-1; size: .; D: .; V: TRBV4-2; DNA: TGTGCCAGCAGCCAAGATGGCGGGTCCTACAATGAGCAGTTCTTC; CDR3: CASSQDGGSYNEQFF
J: TRBJ2-5; size: .; D: TRBD2; V: TRBV5-1; DNA: TGCGCCAGCAGCGCCCGGACTAGCGGGAGTCGCCAAGAGACCCAGTACTTC; CDR3: CASSARTSGSRQETQYF
J: TRBJ1-2; size: .; D: .; V: TRBV3-1/TRBV3-2; DNA: TGTGCCACCAGCACTTGGACAGATGGCTACACCTTC; CDR3: CATSTWTDGYTF
J: TRBJ1-2; size: .; D: .; V: TRBV6-5; DNA: TGTGCCAGCGTCAGCATCTATGGCTACACCTTC; CDR3: CASVSIYGYTF
J: TRBJ1-2; size: .; D: TRBD1; V: TRBV28; DNA: TGTGCCAGCAGTCTCGACGACAGGGCTCGCTACACCTTC; CDR3: CASSLDDRARYTF
J: TRBJ1-3; size: .; D: .; V: TRBV11-3; DNA: TGTGCCAGCAGCTTAGGGCTTGCTGGAAACACCATATATTTT; CDR3: CASSLGLAGNTIYF
J: TRBJ2-3; size: .; D: TRBD2; V: TRBV6-6; DNA: TGTGCCAGCAGTTACCGGTCTAGCGGAGATACGCAGTATTTT; CDR3: CASSYRSSGDTQYF
J: TRBJ1-1; size: .; D: TRBD1; V: TRBV7-3; DNA: TGTGCCAGCAGCCAATCAGGGGGGACTGAAGCTTTCTTT; CDR3: CASSQSGGTEAFF
J: TRBJ2-3; size: .; D: TRBD1; V: TRBV9; DNA: TGTGCCAGCAGCGTAGAGGGGGCCGGCACAGATACGCAGTATTTT; CDR3: CASSVEGAGTDTQYF
J: TRBJ2-1; size: few; D: .; V: TRBV5-4; DNA: TGTGCCAGCAGCATAAGGACAGCCCCCTTGGGGAATGAGCAGTTCTTC; CDR3: CASSIRTAPLGNEQFF
J: TRBJ1-4; size: .; D: .; V: TRBV19; DNA: TGTGCCAGTACCAAAGGGGGGACCGGTGAAAAACTGTTTTTT; CDR3: CASTKGGTGEKLFF
J: TRBJ1-5; size: .; D: .; V: TRBV18; DNA: TGTGCCAGCTCACCAGGAGAGGATCAGCCCCAGCATTTT; CDR3: CASSPGEDQPQHF
J: TRBJ1-1; size: .; D: .; V: TRBV6-6; DNA: TGTGCCAGCACTTATCAGGGTCAGAACACTGAAGCTTTCTTT; CDR3: CASTYQGQNTEAFF
J: TRBJ2-7; size: .; D: .; V: TRBV4-1; DNA: TGCGCCAGCAGCCAAGAACCGGGGTTGATTATCTACGAGCAGTACTTC; CDR3: CASSQEPGLIIYEQYF
J: TRBJ1-4; size: .; D: TRBD1; V: TRBV11-3; DNA: TGTGCCAGCAGCTCCGGGACAGGGTATGAAAAACTGTTTTTT; CDR3: CASSSGTGYEKLFF
J: TRBJ2-7; size: .; D: .; V: TRBV28; DNA: TGTGCCAGCACCTCTACTCAGTCGGTACCCTTTCTGCCGGAGCAGTACTTC; CDR3: CASTSTQSVPFLPEQYF
J: TRBJ2-5; size: .; D: TRBD2; V: TRBV5-4; DNA: TGTGCCAGCAGCTTCACTAGCGAGGAGACCCAGTACTTC; CDR3: CASSFTSEETQYF
J: TRBJ2-1; size: .; D: .; V: TRBV11-2; DNA: TGTGCCAGCAGCTTAGATCAGGTGGCTAGCTCCTACAATGAGCAGTTCTTC; CDR3: CASSLDQVASSYNEQFF
J: TRBJ1-2; size: .; D: .; V: TRBV28; DNA: TGTGCCAGCAGGGGGGGGGCGGCGGGGCGCGATGGCTACACCTTC; CDR3: CASRGGAAGRDGYTF